The 8 T cell receptor beta chains presented below share a single source sample, sequenced in a study of shared clonotypes between healthy human individuals. Produced via immunoSEQ multiplex PCR; TCRdb's table is partial and in-frame only. The top ten hold roughly 1.9% of the sample, which has hundreds of thousands of clones, 73% seen once. Sequencing was carried out using memory CD4+ T cells sorted from blood. Subset here: CD45RA-negative fraction. The source is a woman aged 25 to 39 in good health.

The genes are TRBV18 and TRBJ1-2; 12 nucleotides match TRBD1. The trim removed 6 bases at V and 2 bases at J, leaving 7 bases unmatched. The CDR3 length is 16 residues. From germline, CDR1 is KGHSH and CDR2 LQKENI. The CDR3 loop reads CASSSGQGALNYGYTF. In nucleotides, the CDR3 is TGTGCCAGCTCCTCGGGACAGGGGGCGTTAAACTATGGCTACACCTTC.

The chain is built from TRBV28 and TRBJ1-2; D is uncertain. CDR3 length: 14 residues. Trimming removed 7 bases from V and 0 bases from J, with 12 bases in between. Germline V gene data show CDR1 as MDHEN and CDR2 as SYDVKM. The CDR3 loop reads CASTPAGTNYGYTF. The CDR3, as DNA: TGTGCCAGCACCCCCGCGGGGACTAACTATGGCTACACCTTC.

In its sample, this clone was seen many times. The sample carries other DNA sequences with the same CDR3. The chain is built from TRBV19 and TRBJ1-5; D is uncertain. The germline V and J ends were trimmed by 3 bases and 4 bases, with 4 bases remaining between them. The CDR3 covers 12 residues. The germline CDR1 and CDR2 sequences are LNHDA and SQIVND (reference sequence). The CDR3 DNA is TGTGCCAGTAGTATGCGTAATCAGCCCCAGCATTTT. It codes for CASSMRNQPQHF. Full variable domain (rest looked up from reference TRBV19 and TRBJ1-5): DGGITQSPKYLFRKEGQNVTLSCEQNLNHDAMYWYRQDPGQGLRLIYYSQIVNDFQKGDIAEGYSVSREKKESFPLTVTSAQKNPTAFYLCASSMRNQPQHFGDGTRLSIL.

This clone was counted only a few times. The J gene is TRBJ2-2, the V gene TRBV27, with D perhaps matching TRBD1 or TRBD2 (5 bases each). CDR3 length: 15 residues. The germline gives CDR1 MNHEY, CDR2 SMNVEV (reference sequence). Deletions cut 8 bases from V and 1 base from J, with 14 bases between. CDR3 sequence reads: CASGTGTRNTGELFF. For the CDR3, the DNA is TGTGCCAGCGGAACCGGGACGAGGAACACCGGGGAGCTGTTTTTT.

As for this clone: Other DNA sequences in the same sample also yield this CDR3. The chain joins TRBV6-5 to TRBJ2-7; 7 nucleotides match TRBD1. V was pared by 7 bases and J by 3 bases, with 0 bases of the junction left unmatched. CDR3 size: 11 residues. Germline lookup yields CDR1 MNHEY and CDR2 SVGAGI. The CDR3 protein is CASTGGYEQYF. CDR3 DNA sequence: TGTGCCAGCACAGGGGGCTACGAGCAGTACTTC.

The chain couples TRBV10-1 to TRBJ2-2; D gene unclear. The V gene lost 4 bases and the J gene lost 1 base, with 7 bases spanning the gap. From germline, CDR1 is WNHNN and CDR2 SYGVQD (reference sequence). There are 14 residues in the CDR3. CDR3 loop: CASSAQLNTGELFF. CDR3 nucleotides: TGCGCCAGCAGTGCACAGCTGAACACCGGGGAGCTGTTTTTT.

The V gene is TRBV6-6, the J gene TRBJ2-3, with D unclear. CDR1 is MNHNY and CDR2 is SVGAGI in the germline V gene (reference sequence). The CDR3 spans 16 residues. The germline V and J ends were trimmed by 0 bases and 0 bases, with 10 bases remaining between them. DNA for the CDR3: TGTGCCAGCAGTTACTCGTCGGCTCGTAGCACAGATACGCAGTATTTT. Translation: CASSYSSARSTDTQYF.

The chain links TRBV27 to TRBJ2-3; 12 nucleotides match TRBD2. The CDR3 runs 18 residues. The germline gives CDR1 MNHEY, CDR2 SMNVEV (reference sequence). The ends lost 5 bases at V and 6 bases at J; junction bases unmatched: 15. DNA for the CDR3: TGTGCCAGCAGTGCGACACCTCTAGCGGGAGGGCCGCGGGATACGCAGTATTTT. Protein sequence: CASSATPLAGGPRDTQYF.